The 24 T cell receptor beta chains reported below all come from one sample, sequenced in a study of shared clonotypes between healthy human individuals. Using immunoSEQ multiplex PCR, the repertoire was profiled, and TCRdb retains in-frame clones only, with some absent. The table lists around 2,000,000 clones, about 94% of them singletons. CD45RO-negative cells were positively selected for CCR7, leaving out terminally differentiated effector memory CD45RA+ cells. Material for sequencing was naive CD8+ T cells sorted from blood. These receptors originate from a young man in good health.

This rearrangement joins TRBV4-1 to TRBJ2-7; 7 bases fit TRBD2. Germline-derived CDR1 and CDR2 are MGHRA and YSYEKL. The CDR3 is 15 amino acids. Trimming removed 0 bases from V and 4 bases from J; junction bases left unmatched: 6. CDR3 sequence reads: CASSQEAGVKYEQYF. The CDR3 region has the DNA TGCGCCAGCAGCCAAGAGGCGGGAGTGAAGTACGAGCAGTACTTC.

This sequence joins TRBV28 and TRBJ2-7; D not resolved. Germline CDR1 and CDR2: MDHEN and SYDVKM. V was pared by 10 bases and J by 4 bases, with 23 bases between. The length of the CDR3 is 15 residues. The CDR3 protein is CAISHDPESHYEQYF. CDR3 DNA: TGTGCCATCTCTCATGACCCCGAGTCTCATTACGAGCAGTACTTC.

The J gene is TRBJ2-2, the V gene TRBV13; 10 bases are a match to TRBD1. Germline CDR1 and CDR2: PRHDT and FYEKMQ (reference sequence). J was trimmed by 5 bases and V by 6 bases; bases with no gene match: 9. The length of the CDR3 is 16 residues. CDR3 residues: CASSPDRGRATGELFF. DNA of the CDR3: TGTGCCAGCAGTCCCGACAGGGGGCGCGCGACCGGGGAGCTGTTTTTT.

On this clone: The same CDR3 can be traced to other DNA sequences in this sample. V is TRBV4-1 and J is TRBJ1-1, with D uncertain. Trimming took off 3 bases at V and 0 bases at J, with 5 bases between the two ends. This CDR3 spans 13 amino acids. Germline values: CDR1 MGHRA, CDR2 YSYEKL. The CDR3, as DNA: TGCGCCAGCAGCCAGCGGATGAACACTGAAGCTTTCTTT. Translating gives CASSQRMNTEAFF.

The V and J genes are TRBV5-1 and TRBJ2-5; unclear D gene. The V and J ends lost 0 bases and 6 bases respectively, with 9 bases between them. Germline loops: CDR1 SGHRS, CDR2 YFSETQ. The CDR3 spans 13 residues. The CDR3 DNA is TGCGCCAGCAGCTTGGCGGTAGCACAGACCCAGTACTTC. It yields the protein CASSLAVAQTQYF.

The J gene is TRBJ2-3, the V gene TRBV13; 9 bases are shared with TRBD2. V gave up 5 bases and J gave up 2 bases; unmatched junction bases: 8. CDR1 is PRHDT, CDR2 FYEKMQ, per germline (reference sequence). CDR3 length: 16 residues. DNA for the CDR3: TGTGCCAGCAGCGCGTCGCTAGCGGGATCCACAGATACGCAGTATTTT. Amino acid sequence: CASSASLAGSTDTQYF.

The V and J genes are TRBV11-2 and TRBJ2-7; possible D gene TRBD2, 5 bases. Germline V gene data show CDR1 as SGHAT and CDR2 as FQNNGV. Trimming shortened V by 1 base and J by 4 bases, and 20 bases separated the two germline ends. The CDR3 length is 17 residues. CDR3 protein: CASSLGPIATTQYEQYF. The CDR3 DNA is TGTGCCAGCAGCTTAGGTCCTATCGCGACTACTCAGTACGAGCAGTACTTC.

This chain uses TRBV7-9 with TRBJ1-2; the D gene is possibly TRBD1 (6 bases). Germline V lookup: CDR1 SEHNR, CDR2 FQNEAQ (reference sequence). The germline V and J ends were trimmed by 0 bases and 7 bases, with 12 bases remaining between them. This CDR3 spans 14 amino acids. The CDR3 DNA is TGTGCCAGCAGCTTAGCCACAGGGTTCGGTGGCTACACCTTC. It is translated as CASSLATGFGGYTF.

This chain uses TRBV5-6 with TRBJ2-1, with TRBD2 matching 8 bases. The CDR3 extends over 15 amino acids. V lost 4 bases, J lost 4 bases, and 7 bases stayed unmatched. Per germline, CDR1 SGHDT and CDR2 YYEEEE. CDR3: CASSVPSGPYNEQFF. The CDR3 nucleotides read TGTGCCAGCAGCGTTCCTAGCGGGCCTTACAATGAGCAGTTCTTC. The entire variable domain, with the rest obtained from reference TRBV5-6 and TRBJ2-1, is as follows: DAGVTQSPTHLIKTRGQQVTLRCSPKSGHDTVSWYQQALGQGPQFIFQYYEEEERQRGNFPDRFSGHQFPNYSSELNVNALLLGDSALYLCASSVPSGPYNEQFFGPGTRLTVL.

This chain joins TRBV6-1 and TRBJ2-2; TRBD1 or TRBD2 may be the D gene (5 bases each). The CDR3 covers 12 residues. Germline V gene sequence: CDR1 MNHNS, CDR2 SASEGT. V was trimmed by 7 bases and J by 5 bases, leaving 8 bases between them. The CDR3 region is CASTWGTGELFF. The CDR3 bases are TGTGCCAGCACTTGGGGGACCGGGGAGCTGTTTTTT.

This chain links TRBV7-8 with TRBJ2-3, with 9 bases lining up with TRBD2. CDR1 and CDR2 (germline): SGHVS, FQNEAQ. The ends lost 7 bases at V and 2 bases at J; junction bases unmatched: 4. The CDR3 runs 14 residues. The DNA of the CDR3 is TGTGCCAGCACACGCGGGGGGGTCACAGATACGCAGTATTTT. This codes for CASTRGGVTDTQYF.

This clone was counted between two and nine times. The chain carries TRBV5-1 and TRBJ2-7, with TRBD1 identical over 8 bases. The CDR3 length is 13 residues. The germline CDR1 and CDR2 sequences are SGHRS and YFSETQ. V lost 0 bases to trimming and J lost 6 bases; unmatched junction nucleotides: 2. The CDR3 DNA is TGCGCCAGCAGCTTGGAGACAGGGGTCGAGCAGTACTTC. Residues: CASSLETGVEQYF.

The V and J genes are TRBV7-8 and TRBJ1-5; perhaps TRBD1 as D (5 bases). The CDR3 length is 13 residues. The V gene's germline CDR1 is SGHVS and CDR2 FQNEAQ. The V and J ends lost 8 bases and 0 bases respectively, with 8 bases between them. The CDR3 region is CASGRGSNQPQHF. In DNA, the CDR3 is TGTGCCAGCGGAAGGGGTAGCAATCAGCCCCAGCATTTT.

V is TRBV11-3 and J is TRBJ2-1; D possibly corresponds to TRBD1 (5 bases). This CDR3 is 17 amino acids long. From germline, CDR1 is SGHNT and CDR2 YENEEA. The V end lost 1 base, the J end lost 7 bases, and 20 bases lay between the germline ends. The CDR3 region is CASSLGPWQGLWNEQFF. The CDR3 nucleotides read TGTGCCAGCAGCTTAGGTCCGTGGCAGGGTTTGTGGAATGAGCAGTTCTTC.

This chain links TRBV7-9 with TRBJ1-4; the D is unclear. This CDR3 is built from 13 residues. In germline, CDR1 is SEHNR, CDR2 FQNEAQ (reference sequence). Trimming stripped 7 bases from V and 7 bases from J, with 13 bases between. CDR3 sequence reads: CASTNGRGEKLFF. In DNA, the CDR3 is TGTGCCAGCACCAACGGCCGGGGTGAAAAACTGTTTTTT.

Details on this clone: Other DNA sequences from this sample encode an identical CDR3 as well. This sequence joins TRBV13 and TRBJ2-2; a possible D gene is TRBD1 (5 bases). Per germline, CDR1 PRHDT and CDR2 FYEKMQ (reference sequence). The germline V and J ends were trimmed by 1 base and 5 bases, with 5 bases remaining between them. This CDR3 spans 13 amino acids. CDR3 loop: CASSLAGTGELFF. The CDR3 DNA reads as TGTGCCAGCAGCTTAGCAGGGACCGGGGAGCTGTTTTTT.

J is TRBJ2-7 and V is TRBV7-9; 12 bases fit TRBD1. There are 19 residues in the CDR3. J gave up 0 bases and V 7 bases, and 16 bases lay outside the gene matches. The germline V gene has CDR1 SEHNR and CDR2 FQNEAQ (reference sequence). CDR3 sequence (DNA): TGTGCCAGCACCACTACAGGCGGGGACAGGGGGCTTCCCTCCTACGAGCAGTACTTC. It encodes CASTTTGGDRGLPSYEQYF. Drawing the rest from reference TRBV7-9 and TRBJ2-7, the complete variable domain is DTGVSQNPRHKITKRGQNVTFRCDPISEHNRLYWYRQTLGQGPEFLTYFQNEAQLEKSRLLSDRFSAERPKGSFSTLEIQRTEQGDSAMYLCASTTTGGDRGLPSYEQYFGPGTRLTVT.

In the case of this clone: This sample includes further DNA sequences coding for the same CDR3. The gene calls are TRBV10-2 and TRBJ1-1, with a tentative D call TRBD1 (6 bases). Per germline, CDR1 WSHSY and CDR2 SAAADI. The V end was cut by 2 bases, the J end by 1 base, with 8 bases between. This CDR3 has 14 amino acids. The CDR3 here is CASSETRGNTEAFF. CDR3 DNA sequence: TGCGCCAGCAGTGAGACCAGGGGGAACACTGAAGCTTTCTTT.

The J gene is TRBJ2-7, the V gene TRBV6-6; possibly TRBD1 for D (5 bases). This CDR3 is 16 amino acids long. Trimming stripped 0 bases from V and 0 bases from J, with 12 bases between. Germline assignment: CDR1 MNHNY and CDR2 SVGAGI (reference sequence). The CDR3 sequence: CASSYSLQADSYEQYF. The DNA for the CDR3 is TGTGCCAGCAGTTACTCATTACAGGCAGACTCCTACGAGCAGTACTTC.

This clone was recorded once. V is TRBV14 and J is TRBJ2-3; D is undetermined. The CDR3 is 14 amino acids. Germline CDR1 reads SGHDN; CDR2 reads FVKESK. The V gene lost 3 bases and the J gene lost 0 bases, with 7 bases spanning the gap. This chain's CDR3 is CASSHPTSTDTQYF. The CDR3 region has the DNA TGTGCCAGCAGCCACCCGACTAGCACAGATACGCAGTATTTT.

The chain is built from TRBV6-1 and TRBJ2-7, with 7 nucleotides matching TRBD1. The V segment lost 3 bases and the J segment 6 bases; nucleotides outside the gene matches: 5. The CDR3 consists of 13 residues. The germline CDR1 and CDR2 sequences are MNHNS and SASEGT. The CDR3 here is CASSDWQGVEQYF. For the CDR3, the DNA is TGTGCCAGCAGTGATTGGCAGGGGGTCGAGCAGTACTTC.

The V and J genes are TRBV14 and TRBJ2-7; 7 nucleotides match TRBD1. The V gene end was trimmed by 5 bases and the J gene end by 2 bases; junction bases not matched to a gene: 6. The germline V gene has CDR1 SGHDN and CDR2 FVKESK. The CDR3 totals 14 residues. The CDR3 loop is CASSEGARPYEQYF. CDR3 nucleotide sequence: TGTGCCAGCAGCGAGGGGGCGCGACCCTACGAGCAGTACTTC.

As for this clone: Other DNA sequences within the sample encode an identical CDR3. CDR3: CASSLTGSSYEQYF. In DNA, the CDR3 is TGTGCCAGCAGCTTGACAGGGAGCTCCTACGAGCAGTACTTC. J is TRBJ2-7 and V is TRBV6-5, with 7 bases matching TRBD1. After removal of 6 bases from V and 0 bases from J, the junction contained 5 bases not matched to a gene. Per the germline V gene, CDR1 is MNHEY and CDR2 is SVGAGI. This CDR3 spans 14 amino acids.

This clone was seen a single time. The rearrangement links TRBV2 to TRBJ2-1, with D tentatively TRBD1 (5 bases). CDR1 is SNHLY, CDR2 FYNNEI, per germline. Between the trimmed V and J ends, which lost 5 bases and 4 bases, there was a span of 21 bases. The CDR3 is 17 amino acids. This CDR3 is CASSLSGETAPYNEQFF. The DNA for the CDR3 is TGTGCCAGCAGTCTTTCCGGCGAGACAGCACCATACAATGAGCAGTTCTTC.